Below are 3 T cell receptor beta chains sequenced from a single sample in a study of Ad26.COV2.S vaccination and SARS-CoV-2 variants. The data were produced by immunoSEQ multiplex PCR, yet TCRdb's version contains in-frame clones alone and is incomplete. Of about 350,000 clones in the sample, 70% to 90% were seen once. The treatment: around 19 received Ad26.COV2.S at low or high dose, single or two shots; five or six received placebo; per-sample allocation not given. Material that was analyzed had been drawn on day 63 after the first vaccine or placebo injection. The source material was peripheral blood, sampled in a trial of Ad26.COV2.S vaccine versus placebo. These receptors were obtained from a person aged 18-60 years who received the Ad26.COV2.S COVID-19 vaccine or a placebo.

This clone turned up a few times. The V and J genes are TRBV19 and TRBJ1-1; TRBD1 is a possible D gene (6 bases). Trimming took 8 bases from V and 3 from J, leaving 19 bases between them. Germline V gives CDR1 LNHDA, CDR2 SQIVND (reference sequence). CDR3 length equals 15 residues. CDR3 amino acids: CASFPREGGDTEAFF. The CDR3 DNA reads TGTGCCAGTTTTCCCCGCGAAGGGGGGGACACTGAAGCTTTCTTT. Complete variable domain (other parts from reference TRBV19 and TRBJ1-1): DGGITQSPKYLFRKEGQNVTLSCEQNLNHDAMYWYRQDPGQGLRLIYYSQIVNDFQKGDIAEGYSVSREKKESFPLTVTSAQKNPTAFYLCASFPREGGDTEAFFGQGTRLTVV.

The chain employs TRBV5-1 and TRBJ1-1; perhaps TRBD1 as D (5 bases). The germline V and J ends were trimmed by 0 bases and 6 bases, with 12 bases remaining between them. Per germline, CDR1 SGHRS and CDR2 YFSETQ. The CDR3 sequence is 14 residues long. In nucleotides, the CDR3 is TGCGCCAGCAGCTTGGTGGGGGTTCTGTCTGAAGCTTTCTTT. Translated, it gives CASSLVGVLSEAFF.

The genes are TRBV7-2 and TRBJ2-7; 11 bases line up with TRBD2. Trimming took 4 bases from V and 7 from J; bases not matched to a gene: 9. CDR3 length: 15 amino acids. Germline-derived CDR1 and CDR2 are SGHTA and FQGNSA. CDR3 coding DNA: TGTGCCAGCAGCTATAGCGGGGGGGCTGAGGTTGAGCAGTACTTC. The encoded protein is CASSYSGGAEVEQYF.